Below are 32 T cell receptor beta chains sequenced from a single sample in a study of cytomegalovirus exposure and HLA in healthy donors. A multiplex PCR was run with 60 Vbeta primers and 13 Jbeta primers. Generated by immunoSEQ multiplex PCR, the TCRdb table keeps only in-frame clones and is missing some. The sample yields 95,000 to 110,000 clones, around two thirds seen once. The sequencing sample was made of PBMCs. These receptors all stem from a woman in her fifties or sixties in good health and CMV-seronegative.

The chain uses TRBV7-3 and TRBJ1-5, with TRBD1 matching 7 bases. The trim removed 8 bases at V and 3 bases at J, leaving 4 bases unmatched. CDR1 is SGHTA, CDR2 FQGTGA, per germline. The CDR3 loop spans 13 amino acids. CDR3 sequence: CASSTGDNQPQHF. CDR3 nucleotide sequence: TGTGCCAGCTCTACAGGGGACAATCAGCCCCAGCATTTT.

This clone was recorded only once. This sequence joins TRBV6-5 and TRBJ2-5, with D maybe TRBD2 (5 bases). Deletions cut 1 base from V and 3 bases from J, with 9 bases between. The CDR3 is 14 amino acids. CDR1 is MNHEY and CDR2 is SVGAGI in the germline V gene. The CDR3 here is CASSYYSAEETQYF. Here the CDR3 DNA reads TGTGCCAGCAGTTACTATAGCGCGGAAGAGACCCAGTACTTC.

The chain recombines TRBV7-9 with TRBJ1-2; TRBD1 might be the D (6 bases). The CDR3 has 12 residues. Looked up from germline, CDR1 is SEHNR and CDR2 is FQNEAQ (reference sequence). Deletions cut 4 bases from V and 5 bases from J, with 8 bases between. The CDR3: CASSSGQYGYTF. The CDR3 DNA follows: TGTGCCAGCAGCTCAGGACAGTATGGCTACACCTTC. Together with reference TRBV7-9 and TRBJ1-2, the CDR3 gives the full variable domain: DTGVSQNPRHKITKRGQNVTFRCDPISEHNRLYWYRQTLGQGPEFLTYFQNEAQLEKSRLLSDRFSAERPKGSFSTLEIQRTEQGDSAMYLCASSSGQYGYTFGSGTRLTVV.

The CDR3 DNA sequence: TGTGCCAGCAGCTTGGCAGGATCTAATGAAAAACTGTTTTTT. As protein: CASSLAGSNEKLFF. The rearrangement uses TRBV7-2 and TRBJ1-4; D not resolved. CDR3 length: 14 amino acids. Germline-derived CDR1 and CDR2 are SGHTA and FQGNSA. V gave up 3 bases and J gave up 3 bases, with 8 bases separating them.

The genes are TRBV19 and TRBJ2-5; 9 bases line up with TRBD1. In germline, CDR1 is LNHDA, CDR2 SQIVND (reference sequence). The V gene end was trimmed by 7 bases and the J gene end by 5 bases; junction bases not matched to a gene: 8. This CDR3 is built from 14 residues. The CDR3 DNA is TGTGCCAGTAATTCACAGGGGGCTTGGGAGACCCAGTACTTC. As protein: CASNSQGAWETQYF.

This chain uses TRBV7-8 with TRBJ2-5; 7 positions agree with TRBD1. V trimming: 3 bases; J trimming: 4 bases; junction bases outside the gene matches: 8. CDR3 length equals 15 residues. The V gene's germline CDR1 is SGHVS and CDR2 FQNEAQ. The CDR3 here is CASSLENRGRETQYF. The CDR3 region has the DNA TGTGCCAGCAGCTTGGAGAACAGGGGCCGAGAGACCCAGTACTTC.

The CDR3 DNA follows: TGTCCTGGGAGCGCACTTGTCCTGAGGCCGTCCTACAATGAGCAGTTCTTC. Its translation is CPGSALVLRPSYNEQFF. The chain joins TRBV22-1 to TRBJ2-1; the table's D call, TRBD2, was not checked against the DNA. TRBV22-1 is a listed pseudogene. The CDR3 sequence is 17 residues long.

This chain links TRBV6-5 with TRBJ2-1, with D tentatively TRBD2 (5 bases). Deletions cut 2 bases from V and 0 bases from J, with 11 bases between. This CDR3 has 16 amino acids. In germline, CDR1 is MNHEY, CDR2 SVGAGI. The CDR3: CASSYDYQSSYNEQFF. Written as DNA, the CDR3 is TGTGCCAGCAGTTACGACTATCAGAGCTCCTACAATGAGCAGTTCTTC.

The chain has TRBV18 and TRBJ2-7; possible D gene TRBD1, 5 bases. V was clipped by 4 bases and J by 9 bases, with 22 bases between them. This CDR3 is 15 amino acids long. CDR1 is KGHSH, CDR2 LQKENI, per germline. CDR3 sequence reads: CASSLFNEATGPQYF. The CDR3 coding sequence is TGTGCCAGCTCACTGTTTAATGAGGCCACAGGACCGCAGTACTTC.

This clone occurred a few times. The rearrangement uses TRBV21-1 and TRBJ1-5. TRBV21-1 is recorded as a pseudogene. The CDR3 has 10 amino acids. The CDR3 DNA reads as TGTGCCAGCAGGCGTCAGCCCCAGCATTTT. Protein sequence: CASRRQPQHF.

The chain recombines TRBV10-3 with TRBJ2-2; TRBD2 is a possible D gene (6 bases). Germline V lookup: CDR1 ENHRY, CDR2 SYGVKD. The V gene lost 4 bases and the J gene lost 0 bases, with 9 bases spanning the gap. This CDR3 has 15 amino acids. DNA for the CDR3: TGTGCCATCAGTGTCGGCGGGGCGAACACCGGGGAGCTGTTTTTT. It encodes CAISVGGANTGELFF.

The chain combines TRBV19 with TRBJ2-1, with 11 nucleotides matching TRBD1. There are 15 residues in the CDR3. Trimming at V came to 5 bases and at J to 6 bases, leaving 6 bases not matched to a gene. Germline V lookup: CDR1 LNHDA, CDR2 SQIVND (reference sequence). Written as DNA, the CDR3 is TGTGCCAGTAGTGAGGACAGGGGGCACTTCAATGAGCAGTTCTTC. It is translated as CASSEDRGHFNEQFF.

This chain links TRBV28 with TRBJ2-1; 7 nucleotides match TRBD1. Germline CDR1 and CDR2: MDHEN and SYDVKM. The CDR3 covers 15 residues. V trimming: 4 bases; J trimming: 7 bases; junction bases outside the gene matches: 10. The DNA of the CDR3 is TGTGCCAGCAGTTCGGGACAGTCTAGGAGAAATGAGCAGTTCTTC. Its protein is CASSSGQSRRNEQFF.

The chain has TRBV5-4 and TRBJ2-1; 13 nucleotides line up with TRBD2. This CDR3 has 17 residues. CDR1 SGHNT and CDR2 YYREEE come from the germline V gene (reference sequence). V gave up 4 bases and J gave up 4 bases; unmatched junction bases: 8. The CDR3 loop reads CASSGGTSGIIYNEQFF. DNA of the CDR3: TGTGCCAGCAGCGGCGGGACTAGCGGGATTATTTACAATGAGCAGTTCTTC.

As to this clone: This CDR3 is missing its conserved last phenylalanine or tryptophan, likely due to a read error. The genes are TRBV11-3 and TRBJ2-7; the match to TRBD1 covers 11 bases. This CDR3 is 17 amino acids long. In germline, CDR1 is SGHNT, CDR2 YENEEA. J lost 7 bases, V lost 5 bases, and 16 bases had no gene match. The CDR3 bases are TGTGCCAGCAGCGCAGGACCCGGGACAGGGGGACCTGATGAGCAGTACCTC. The encoded protein is CASSAGPGTGGPDEQYL.

This clone came up a few times. The chain carries TRBV28 and TRBJ2-5; 7 nucleotides agree with TRBD1. The CDR3 extends over 14 amino acids. Unmatched junction bases numbered 8, after V lost 3 bases and J lost 7 bases. Per the germline V gene, CDR1 is MDHEN and CDR2 is SYDVKM. CDR3 DNA: TGTGCCAGCAGTTTCTCAGGGGGAAGAGGGACCCAGTACTTC. Residues: CASSFSGGRGTQYF.

This clone was seen only a few times. The J gene is TRBJ1-2, the V gene TRBV18; no clear D. The V and J ends lost 1 base and 8 bases respectively, with 14 bases between them. This CDR3 spans 14 amino acids. Per germline, CDR1 KGHSH and CDR2 LQKENI. The CDR3 here is CASSPQRGQRGYTF. In DNA form, the CDR3 reads TGTGCCAGCTCACCACAACGGGGTCAGAGGGGCTACACCTTC.

This clone was counted between two and nine times. The rearrangement uses TRBV6-1 and TRBJ1-5, with a possible D match to TRBD1 (5 bases). Trimming stripped 5 bases from V and 6 bases from J, with 11 bases between. Germline V CDR1 and CDR2: MNHNS, SASEGT. The CDR3 runs to 13 residues. The CDR3: CASSPQEFQPQHF. The DNA for the CDR3 is TGTGCCAGCAGTCCACAGGAATTTCAGCCCCAGCATTTT.

This clone was seen a single time. The chain has TRBV28 and TRBJ2-7; 8 bases line up with TRBD2. This CDR3 has 14 residues. The junction had 6 bases not matched to a gene; V was cut back by 6 bases and J by 2 bases. CDR1 and CDR2 (germline): MDHEN, SYDVKM. This CDR3 reads CASSTGGNTYEQYF. The CDR3 DNA reads TGTGCCAGCAGCACGGGAGGGAATACCTACGAGCAGTACTTC.

V gene TRBV28 combines with J gene TRBJ1-5; TRBD1 aligns across 7 bases. V lost 6 bases and J lost 6; bases outside the gene matches: 8. Per the germline V gene, CDR1 is MDHEN and CDR2 is SYDVKM. The CDR3 sequence is 14 residues long. The DNA for the CDR3 is TGTGCCAGCAGCGACAGGGAGTATCGTCAGCCCCAGCATTTT. It is translated as CASSDREYRQPQHF.

The chain carries TRBV6-6 and TRBJ1-2; D gene ambiguous. V was clipped by 8 bases and J by 2 bases, with 15 bases between them. This CDR3 is 14 amino acids long. CDR1 and CDR2 from the germline V gene are MNHNY and SVGAGI (reference sequence). CDR3 sequence: CASHPGLQNYGYTF. CDR3 coding DNA: TGTGCCAGCCATCCGGGTCTCCAAAACTATGGCTACACCTTC.

The genes are TRBV5-8 and TRBJ2-1; possible D gene TRBD1, 6 bases. V shed 4 bases and J shed 3 bases, with 11 bases lying between them. Germline assignment: CDR1 SGHTS and CDR2 YDEGEE. The CDR3 spans 14 residues. As DNA, the CDR3 is TGTGCCAGCAGCACTAAGGACAGCTACAATGAGCAGTTCTTC. Its protein is CASSTKDSYNEQFF.

Written as DNA, the CDR3 is TGTGCCAGTAGTATCCCCAGGACTAGGGGATATGAGCAGTTCTTC. Amino acid sequence: CASSIPRTRGYEQFF. The chain joins TRBV19 to TRBJ2-1, with 7 nucleotides matching TRBD2. Germline CDR1 LNHDA, CDR2 SQIVND (reference sequence). V lost 3 bases and J lost 8; bases outside the gene matches: 10. This CDR3 has 15 amino acids.

The chain employs TRBV27 and TRBJ2-7; 7 bases fit TRBD1. This CDR3 has 14 residues. With V trimmed by 5 bases and J by 5 bases, 9 bases remained unmatched. Germline-derived CDR1 and CDR2 are MNHEY and SMNVEV (reference sequence). The CDR3 DNA sequence: TGTGCCAGCAGTAACCCGCAGGGGGTCCACGAGCAGTACTTC. It translates to CASSNPQGVHEQYF.

The chain links TRBV6-6 to TRBJ2-2; 7 nucleotides align to TRBD1. The CDR3 spans 15 residues. The J segment lost 3 bases and the V segment lost 2 bases, leaving 3 bases of the junction unmatched. CDR1 MNHNY and CDR2 SVGAGI come from the germline V gene (reference sequence). CDR3 sequence: CASSYEGAHTGELFF. The CDR3 DNA is TGTGCCAGCAGTTACGAGGGGGCCCACACCGGGGAGCTGTTTTTT.

CDR3 DNA: TGCGCCAGCAGCTTGGACGGGACAGGGGGTTCACCCCTCCACTTT. It encodes CASSLDGTGGSPLHF. The chain carries TRBV5-1 and TRBJ1-6; TRBD1 matches 11 bases. Germline V CDR1 and CDR2: SGHRS, YFSETQ. J gave up 9 bases and V 0 bases, and 2 bases lay outside the gene matches. The CDR3 sequence is 15 residues long.

This chain joins TRBV5-1 and TRBJ2-3; D uncertain. CDR3 length: 12 residues. The germline V gene has CDR1 SGHRS and CDR2 YFSETQ. Deletions cut 2 bases from V and 5 bases from J, with 6 bases between. This CDR3 is CASSFAGDTQYF. Written as DNA, the CDR3 is TGCGCCAGCAGCTTCGCCGGAGATACGCAGTATTTT.

The V call is TRBV28, the J call TRBJ2-1, with 8 bases matching TRBD1. Germline V gives CDR1 MDHEN, CDR2 SYDVKM. J gave up 4 bases and V 7 bases, and 15 bases lay outside the gene matches. The CDR3 has 17 amino acids. The CDR3 loop reads CASMAARGRPYYNEQFF. The CDR3 region has the DNA TGTGCCAGCATGGCAGCCAGGGGGCGCCCCTATTACAATGAGCAGTTCTTC.

V usage is TRBV2 and J usage is TRBJ1-6; perhaps TRBD1 as D (6 bases). CDR1 and CDR2 (germline): SNHLY, FYNNEI. With 2 bases removed from V and 7 bases from J, the gap between germline ends came to 12 bases. The CDR3 runs to 15 residues. The CDR3 nucleotides are TGTGCCAGCAGTGAACGGCCTGACAGGAATTCACCCCTCCACTTT. Amino acid sequence: CASSERPDRNSPLHF.

This clone appeared a few times. V gene TRBV19 combines with J gene TRBJ1-2; TRBD1 matches 7 bases. The CDR3 runs to 15 residues. Germline assignment: CDR1 LNHDA and CDR2 SQIVND (reference sequence). V lost 2 bases, J lost 4 bases, and 7 bases stayed unmatched. The CDR3 sequence is CASSITSGGAYGYTF. The CDR3 DNA reads TGTGCCAGTAGTATAACCTCAGGGGGTGCCTATGGCTACACCTTC.

The chain joins TRBV19 to TRBJ1-1; weak D call: TRBD1 (5 bases). CDR3 length: 15 amino acids. V lost 3 bases and J 4 bases, leaving 15 bases between the germline ends. Germline CDR1 reads LNHDA; CDR2 reads SQIVND (reference sequence). The DNA for the CDR3 is TGTGCCAGTAGTATCCCCAGACAGCGGGGCACTGAAGCTTTCTTT. This encodes CASSIPRQRGTEAFF.

The table lists this clone with a few counts. This chain joins TRBV7-8 and TRBJ2-7; D possibly corresponds to TRBD1 (5 bases). This CDR3 region has 13 residues. Trimming stripped 3 bases from V and 2 bases from J, with 8 bases between. CDR1 and CDR2 from the germline V gene are SGHVS and FQNEAQ. CDR3 sequence reads: CASSLDTAYEQYF. The DNA for the CDR3 is TGTGCCAGCAGCTTGGACACCGCCTACGAGCAGTACTTC.